This TCR beta chain appears in the sequencing data of a study of blood T cell repertoires in COVID-19. After removal of 3 bases from V and 7 bases from J, the junction contained 11 bases not matched to a gene. This CDR3 comprises 15 residues. Germline V CDR1 and CDR2: MNHEY, SMNVEV (reference sequence). Authors' analysis steps: Reference gene primer amplification in the assay estimated nucleated cell counts. The method was immunoSEQ multiplex PCR; TCRdb's version includes in-frame clones alone and lacks a portion of them. Clone size and V and J calls were adopted from that table, with D and trimming inferred from the DNA. The table includes under 450,000 clones, roughly nine tenths detected once. At least ten counts were recorded for this clone.

This sequence joins TRBV27 and TRBJ2-5; TRBD2 matches at 7 bases. What was sequenced was PBMCs or T cells enriched from blood (not recorded which). This sequence was found in a woman between 40 and 55 years old who had been exposed to COVID-19. The DNA for the CDR3 is TGTGCCAGCAGTTTCCGGCCTAGTCCGGGGGGGACCCAGTACTTC. Translated, it gives CASSFRPSPGGTQYF.